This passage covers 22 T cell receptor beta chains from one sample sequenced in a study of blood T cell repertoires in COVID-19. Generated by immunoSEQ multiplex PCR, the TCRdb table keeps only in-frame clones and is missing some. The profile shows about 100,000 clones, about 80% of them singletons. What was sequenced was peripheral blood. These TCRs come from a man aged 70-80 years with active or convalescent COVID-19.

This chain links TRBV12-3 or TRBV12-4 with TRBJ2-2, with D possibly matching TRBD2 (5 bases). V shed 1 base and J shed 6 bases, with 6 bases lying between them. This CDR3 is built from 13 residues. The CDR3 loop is CASSLGGSGELFF. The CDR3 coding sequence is TGTGCCAGCAGTTTAGGCGGGTCCGGGGAGCTGTTTTTT.

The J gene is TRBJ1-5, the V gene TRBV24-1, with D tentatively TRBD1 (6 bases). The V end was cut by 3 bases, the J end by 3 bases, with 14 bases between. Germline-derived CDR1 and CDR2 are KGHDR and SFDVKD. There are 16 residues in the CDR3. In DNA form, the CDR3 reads TGTGCCACCAGTGATGGGGGCAGCCCCACCAATCAGCCCCAGCATTTT. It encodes CATSDGGSPTNQPQHF.

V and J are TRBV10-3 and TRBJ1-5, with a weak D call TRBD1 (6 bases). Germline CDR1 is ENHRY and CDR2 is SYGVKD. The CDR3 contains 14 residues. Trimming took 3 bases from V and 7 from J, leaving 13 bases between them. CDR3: CAISDTGGHQPQHF. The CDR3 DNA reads TGTGCCATCAGTGATACGGGGGGCCACCAGCCCCAGCATTTT.

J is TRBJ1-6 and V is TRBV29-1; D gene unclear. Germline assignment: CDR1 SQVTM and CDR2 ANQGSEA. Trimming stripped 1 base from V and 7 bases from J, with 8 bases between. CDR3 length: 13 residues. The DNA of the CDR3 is TGCAGCGTTGAAGTTGCAGAAAATTCACCCCTCCACTTT. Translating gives CSVEVAENSPLHF.

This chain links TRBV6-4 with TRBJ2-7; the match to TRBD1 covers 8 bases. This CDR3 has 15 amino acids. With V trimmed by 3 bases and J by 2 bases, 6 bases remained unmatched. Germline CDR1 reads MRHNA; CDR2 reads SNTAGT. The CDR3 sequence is CASSESTGGTYEQYF. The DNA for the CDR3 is TGTGCCAGCAGTGAGTCCACAGGGGGGACCTACGAGCAGTACTTC.

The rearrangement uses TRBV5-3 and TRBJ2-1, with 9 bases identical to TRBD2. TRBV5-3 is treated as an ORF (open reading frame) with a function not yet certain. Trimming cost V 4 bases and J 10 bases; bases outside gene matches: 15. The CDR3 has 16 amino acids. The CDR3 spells CARSPPRAGGRREQFF. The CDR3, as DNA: TGTGCCAGAAGCCCCCCCCGAGCGGGGGGACGGAGGGAGCAGTTCTTC.

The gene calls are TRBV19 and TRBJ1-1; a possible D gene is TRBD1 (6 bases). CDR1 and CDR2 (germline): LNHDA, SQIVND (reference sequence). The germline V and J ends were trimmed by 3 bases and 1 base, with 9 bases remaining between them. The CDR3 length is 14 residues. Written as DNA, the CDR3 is TGTGCCAGTAGTATCCGGGACAAGAACACTGAAGCTTTCTTT. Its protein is CASSIRDKNTEAFF.

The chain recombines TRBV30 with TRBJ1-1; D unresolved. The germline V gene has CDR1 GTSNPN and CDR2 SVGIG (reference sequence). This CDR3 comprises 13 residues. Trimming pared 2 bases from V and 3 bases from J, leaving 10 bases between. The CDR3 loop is CAWSLLMYTEAFF. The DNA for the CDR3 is TGTGCCTGGAGTCTCCTTATGTACACTGAAGCTTTCTTT.

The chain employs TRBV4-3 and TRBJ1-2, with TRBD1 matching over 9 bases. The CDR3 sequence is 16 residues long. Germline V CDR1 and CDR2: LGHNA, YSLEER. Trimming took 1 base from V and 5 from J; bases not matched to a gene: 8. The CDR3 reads CASSQVLGTGIYGYTF. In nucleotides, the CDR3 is TGCGCCAGCAGCCAAGTCCTTGGGACAGGGATTTATGGCTACACCTTC.

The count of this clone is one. CDR3 residues: CATSEMAQGNEQFF. The CDR3 nucleotides are TGTGCCACCAGTGAGATGGCACAGGGGAATGAGCAGTTCTTC. The chain combines TRBV24-1 with TRBJ2-1; 7 bases map to TRBD1. Germline CDR1 KGHDR, CDR2 SFDVKD. The CDR3 covers 14 residues. With V trimmed by 4 bases and J by 7 bases, 6 bases remained unmatched.

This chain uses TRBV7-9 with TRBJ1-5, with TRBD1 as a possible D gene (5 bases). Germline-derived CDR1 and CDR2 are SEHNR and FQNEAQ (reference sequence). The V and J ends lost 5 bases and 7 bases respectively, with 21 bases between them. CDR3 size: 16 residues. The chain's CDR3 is CASSPDQWEGRQPQHF. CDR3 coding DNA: TGTGCCAGCAGCCCAGACCAATGGGAGGGACGGCAGCCCCAGCATTTT.

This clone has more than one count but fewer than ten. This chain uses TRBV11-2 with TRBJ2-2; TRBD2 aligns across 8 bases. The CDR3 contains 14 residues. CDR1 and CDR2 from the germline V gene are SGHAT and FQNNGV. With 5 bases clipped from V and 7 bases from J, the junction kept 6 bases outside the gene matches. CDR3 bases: TGTGCCAGCAGCGAGGATAGCGGGATCGGGGAGCTGTTTTTT. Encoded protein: CASSEDSGIGELFF.

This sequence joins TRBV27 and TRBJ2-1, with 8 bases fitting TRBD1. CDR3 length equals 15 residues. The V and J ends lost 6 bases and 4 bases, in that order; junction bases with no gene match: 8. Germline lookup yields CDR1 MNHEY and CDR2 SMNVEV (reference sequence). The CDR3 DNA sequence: TGTGCCAGCAGGGCCGGGACAGGATATTACAATGAGCAGTTCTTC. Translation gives CASRAGTGYYNEQFF.

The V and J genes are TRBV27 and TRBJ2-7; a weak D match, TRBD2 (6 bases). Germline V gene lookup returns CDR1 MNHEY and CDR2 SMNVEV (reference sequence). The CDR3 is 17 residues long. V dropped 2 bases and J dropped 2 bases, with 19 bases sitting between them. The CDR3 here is CASSLLLGGAFTYEQYF. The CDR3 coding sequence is TGTGCCAGCAGTTTACTTCTCGGGGGTGCGTTTACCTACGAGCAGTACTTC.

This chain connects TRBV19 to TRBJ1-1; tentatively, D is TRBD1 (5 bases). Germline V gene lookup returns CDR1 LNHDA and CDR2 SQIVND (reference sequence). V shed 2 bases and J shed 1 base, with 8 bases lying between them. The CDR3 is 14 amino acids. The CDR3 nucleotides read TGTGCCAGTAGTATACCAGGGCGGAACACTGAAGCTTTCTTT. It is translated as CASSIPGRNTEAFF. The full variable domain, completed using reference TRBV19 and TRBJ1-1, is DGGITQSPKYLFRKEGQNVTLSCEQNLNHDAMYWYRQDPGQGLRLIYYSQIVNDFQKGDIAEGYSVSREKKESFPLTVTSAQKNPTAFYLCASSIPGRNTEAFFGQGTRLTVV.

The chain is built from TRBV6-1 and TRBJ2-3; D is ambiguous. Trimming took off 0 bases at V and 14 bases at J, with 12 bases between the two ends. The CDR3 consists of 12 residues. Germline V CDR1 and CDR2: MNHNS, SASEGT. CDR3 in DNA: TGTGCCAGCAGTGAAGCGAAGTTAAACTGGTATTTT. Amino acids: CASSEAKLNWYF.

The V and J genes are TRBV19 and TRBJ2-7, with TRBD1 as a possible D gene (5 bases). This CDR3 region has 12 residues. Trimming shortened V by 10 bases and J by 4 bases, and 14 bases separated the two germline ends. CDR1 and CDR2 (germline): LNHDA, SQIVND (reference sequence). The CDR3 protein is CATATAKYEQYF. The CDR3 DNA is TGTGCCACCGCGACAGCGAAGTACGAGCAGTACTTC.

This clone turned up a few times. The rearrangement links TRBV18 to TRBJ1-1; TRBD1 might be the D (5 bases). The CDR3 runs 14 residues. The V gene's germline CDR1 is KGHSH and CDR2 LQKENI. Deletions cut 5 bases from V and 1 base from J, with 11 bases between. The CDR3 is CASSLGTGNTEAFF. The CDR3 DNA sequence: TGTGCCAGCTCATTAGGAACAGGGAACACTGAAGCTTTCTTT.

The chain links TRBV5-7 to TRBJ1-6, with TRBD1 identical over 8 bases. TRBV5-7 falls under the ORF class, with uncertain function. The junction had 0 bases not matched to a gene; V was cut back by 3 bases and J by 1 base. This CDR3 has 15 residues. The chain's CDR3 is CASSWTGSYNSPLHF. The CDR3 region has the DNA TGTGCCAGCAGCTGGACAGGGTCCTATAATTCACCCCTCCACTTT.

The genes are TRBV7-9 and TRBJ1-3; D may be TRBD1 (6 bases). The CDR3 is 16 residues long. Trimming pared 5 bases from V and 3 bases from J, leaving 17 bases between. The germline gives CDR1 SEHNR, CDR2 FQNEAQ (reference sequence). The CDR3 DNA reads TGTGCCAGCAGCCCGATCCGGACAGTTCTTGGAAACACCATATATTTT. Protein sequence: CASSPIRTVLGNTIYF.

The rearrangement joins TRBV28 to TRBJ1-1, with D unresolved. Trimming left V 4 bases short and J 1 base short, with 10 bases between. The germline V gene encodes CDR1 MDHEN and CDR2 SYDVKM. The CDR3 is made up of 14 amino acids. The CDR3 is CASSSPPGNTEAFF. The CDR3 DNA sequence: TGTGCCAGCAGTTCGCCCCCGGGGAACACTGAAGCTTTCTTT.

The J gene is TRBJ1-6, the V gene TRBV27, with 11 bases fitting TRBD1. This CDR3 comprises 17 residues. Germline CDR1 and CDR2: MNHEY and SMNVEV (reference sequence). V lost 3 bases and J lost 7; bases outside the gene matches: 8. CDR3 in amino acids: CASSFLTGTGGNSPLHF. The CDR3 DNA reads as TGTGCCAGCAGTTTCCTTACAGGGACAGGGGGGAATTCACCCCTCCACTTT.